This TCR beta chain was identified during a study of metastatic and nonmetastatic thyroid tumors. The germline V gene encodes CDR1 SGHVS and CDR2 FNYEAQ. CDR3 length: 13 residues. V dropped 7 bases and J dropped 8 bases, with 14 bases sitting between them. Using MiXCR, TCRdb re-called clones from the PCR reads. The sample yields 45,000 to 55,000 clones, more than 20% seen once. This clone was recorded many times. All patients were treatment-naive before thyroid surgery. This rearrangement joins TRBV7-6 to TRBJ1-4; a possible D gene is TRBD1 (6 bases). Sample: blood. The sequence derives from a male donor with papillary thyroid cancer or a benign thyroid nodule (not recorded which). Some clones in this sample may be carry-over from other donors' samples. CDR3 in DNA: TGTGCCAGCACATGGACAGCCGGCGAAAAACTGTTTTTT. This encodes CASTWTAGEKLFF.